Below are 14 T cell receptor beta chains sequenced from a single sample in a study of radiotherapy plus CTLA-4 blockade in lung cancer. Assay: immunoSEQ multiplex PCR; the TCRdb copy retains only in-frame clones and omits some. This table has about 54,000 clones, roughly 80% appearing once. The specimen was peripheral blood, collected from a patient treated with radiotherapy plus ipilimumab. Receptor source: a human donor with non-small cell lung cancer who had a partial response to radiotherapy plus ipilimumab.

To note about this clone: The sample contains more than one DNA sequence encoding this CDR3. The chain couples TRBV6-1 to TRBJ1-2, with D unresolved. The CDR3 runs to 15 residues. V lost 2 bases to trimming and J lost 8 bases, with 18 bases between them. Germline lookup yields CDR1 MNHNS and CDR2 SASEGT. The DNA for the CDR3 is TGTGCCAGCAGTGAAAAGCCCGACATTTCCCGAGGCTACACCTTC. It is translated as CASSEKPDISRGYTF.

The CDR3 DNA reads as TGCGCCAGCAGCCCCGGACTGGTCCAAGAGACCCAGTACTTC. Translated: CASSPGLVQETQYF. The chain is built from TRBV5-1 and TRBJ2-5, with D tentatively TRBD2 (5 bases). Germline assignment: CDR1 SGHRS and CDR2 YFSETQ. V lost 4 bases, J lost 1 base, and 11 bases lay in between. The CDR3 length is 14 residues.

Only a few counts were recorded for this clone. The chain recombines TRBV4-1 with TRBJ1-2; TRBD1 aligns across 9 bases. The CDR3 is 14 residues long. Per germline, CDR1 MGHRA and CDR2 YSYEKL. V was clipped by 2 bases and J by 6 bases; unmatched bases: 4. CDR3 protein: CASSQPGQGNGYTF. In DNA, the CDR3 is TGCGCCAGCAGCCAACCGGGACAGGGAAATGGCTACACCTTC.

This clone has a handful of counts. This sequence joins TRBV5-4 and TRBJ1-2; TRBD1 is a possible D gene (5 bases). Per the germline V gene, CDR1 is SGHNT and CDR2 is YYREEE (reference sequence). There are 13 residues in the CDR3. The V gene lost 4 bases and the J gene lost 8 bases, with 15 bases spanning the gap. CDR3: CASSLGGALGYTF. The CDR3 bases are TGTGCCAGCAGCCTCGGCGGGGCGCTAGGCTACACCTTC.

This clone was seen only a few times. V gene TRBV19 combines with J gene TRBJ2-1; a possible D gene is TRBD1 (6 bases). Germline values: CDR1 LNHDA, CDR2 SQIVND (reference sequence). The CDR3 loop spans 15 amino acids. Trimming left V 3 bases short and J 7 bases short, with 16 bases between. The CDR3 DNA follows: TGTGCCAGTAGTATGGGGTGGGGGCCTGGGAATGAGCAGTTCTTC. Protein sequence: CASSMGWGPGNEQFF.

This clone has a single count. Distinct nucleotide sequences in the sample also encode this CDR3. The CDR3: CASSLLQGSSGNTIYF. CDR3 DNA sequence: TGTGCCAGCAGTTTACTACAGGGAAGCTCTGGAAACACCATATATTTT. The rearrangement uses TRBV28 and TRBJ1-3; maybe TRBD1 (6 bases). Germline lookup yields CDR1 MDHEN and CDR2 SYDVKM. V lost 2 bases, J lost 0 bases, and 11 bases lay in between. CDR3 length: 16 residues.

The J gene is TRBJ2-1, the V gene TRBV19; 9 bases match TRBD1. Germline lookup yields CDR1 LNHDA and CDR2 SQIVND (reference sequence). The trim removed 7 bases at V and 8 bases at J, leaving 15 bases unmatched. This CDR3 is 16 amino acids long. The CDR3 here is CASKWGSGTGFDEQFF. The CDR3 region has the DNA TGTGCCAGTAAATGGGGGTCGGGGACAGGGTTCGATGAGCAGTTCTTC.

This clone was picked up one time. The chain employs TRBV19 and TRBJ2-5; possible D gene TRBD2, 5 bases. Germline lookup yields CDR1 LNHDA and CDR2 SQIVND (reference sequence). The CDR3 length is 15 residues. Deletions cut 1 base from V and 1 base from J, with 10 bases between. For the CDR3, the DNA is TGTGCCAGTAGTATAGCGGGGAAGGGCCAAGAGACCCAGTACTTC. As protein: CASSIAGKGQETQYF. Full variable domain (remainder filled in from reference TRBV19 and TRBJ2-5): DGGITQSPKYLFRKEGQNVTLSCEQNLNHDAMYWYRQDPGQGLRLIYYSQIVNDFQKGDIAEGYSVSREKKESFPLTVTSAQKNPTAFYLCASSIAGKGQETQYFGPGTRLLVL.

This clone was recorded only once. This chain uses TRBV7-8 with TRBJ1-2; 7 nucleotides align to TRBD1. The V gene's germline CDR1 is SGHVS and CDR2 FQNEAQ. Trimming took 5 bases from V and 7 from J; bases not matched to a gene: 7. This CDR3 spans 13 amino acids. The DNA of the CDR3 is TGTGCCAGCAGCAAAGACAGGGTTGGTGGCTACACCTTC. Amino acid sequence: CASSKDRVGGYTF.

This clone was seen just once. The chain has TRBV6-5 and TRBJ2-7, with D possibly being TRBD2 (5 bases). Germline V lookup: CDR1 MNHEY, CDR2 SVGAGI. Trimming removed 2 bases from V and 7 bases from J, with 12 bases in between. The CDR3 runs 13 residues. For the CDR3, the DNA is TGTGCCAGCAGTTACAGGCAGACGGGGGAGCAGTACTTC. It encodes CASSYRQTGEQYF.

The J gene is TRBJ1-6, the V gene TRBV27, with TRBD1 identical over 10 bases. The CDR3 has 14 residues. V shed 7 bases and J 4 bases; nucleotides not matched to a gene: 1. The germline V gene encodes CDR1 MNHEY and CDR2 SMNVEV (reference sequence). CDR3: CASKGQGYNSPLHF. DNA of the CDR3: TGTGCCAGCAAGGGACAGGGGTATAATTCACCCCTCCACTTT.

The genes are TRBV5-6 and TRBJ2-1; maybe TRBD1 (6 bases). The V gene lost 3 bases and the J gene lost 4 bases, with 14 bases spanning the gap. The length of the CDR3 is 15 residues. Germline CDR1 is SGHDT and CDR2 is YYEEEE. For the CDR3, the DNA is TGTGCCAGCAGCTCGGACAGAGTTTCGTACAATGAGCAGTTCTTC. Protein sequence: CASSSDRVSYNEQFF. The complete variable domain, with remaining parts taken from reference TRBV5-6 and TRBJ2-1, reads DAGVTQSPTHLIKTRGQQVTLRCSPKSGHDTVSWYQQALGQGPQFIFQYYEEEERQRGNFPDRFSGHQFPNYSSELNVNALLLGDSALYLCASSSDRVSYNEQFFGPGTRLTVL.

The chain uses TRBV7-6 and TRBJ1-1; D is ambiguous. The CDR3 length is 13 residues. In germline, CDR1 is SGHVS, CDR2 FNYEAQ. V was clipped by 1 base and J by 3 bases, with 6 bases between them. The CDR3 reads CASSLGVDTEAFF. The DNA of the CDR3 is TGTGCCAGCAGCTTAGGAGTAGACACTGAAGCTTTCTTT. The full variable domain, in which reference TRBV7-6 and TRBJ1-1 provide the parts outside the CDR3, is GAGVSQSPRYKVTKRGQDVALRCDPISGHVSLYWYRQALGQGPEFLTYFNYEAQQDKSGLPNDRFSAERPEGSISTLTIQRTEQRDSAMYRCASSLGVDTEAFFGQGTRLTVV.

J is TRBJ2-2 and V is TRBV4-2; 7 bases line up with TRBD1. Germline CDR1 is LGHNA and CDR2 is YNFKEQ. The CDR3 spans 17 residues. With V trimmed by 0 bases and J by 1 base, 5 bases remained unmatched. CDR3 nucleotides: TGTGCCAGCAGCCAAGATTTAGGGGGCGTGAACACCGGGGAGCTGTTTTTT. Translating gives CASSQDLGGVNTGELFF.